The T cell receptor beta chain described here comes from a study of response to subunit inactivated influenza vaccine. TCRdb re-derived calls from the RT-PCR reads in MiXCR, one entry per CDR3 protein. The sample gives about 520,000 distinct CDR3 sequences, about 25% of which show up once; over 1.5% is in the top ten. The specimen comprised CD4+ T cells sorted from PBMCs, sampled 5 days after vaccination. The TCR comes from a man in his fifties or sixties who received an inactivated influenza vaccine.

The CDR3 sequence: CASTAGLAGYNEQFF. Here the CDR3 DNA reads TGTGCCAGCACCGCCGGACTAGCGGGTTACAATGAGCAGTTCTTC. This chain connects TRBV6-2 or TRBV6-3 to TRBJ2-1; 11 bases match TRBD2. The CDR3 is made up of 15 amino acids. Germline V gene lookup returns CDR1 MNHEY and CDR2 SVGEGT. The V and J ends lost 7 bases and 4 bases, in that order; junction bases with no gene match: 6.